These 21 T cell receptor beta chains were all obtained from the same sample, sequenced in a study of blood T cells in healthy people across ages. Through a sample-barcoded 5' primer and a J-beta primer mix, a second PCR was run for about 6 to 11 cycles. A single record per CDR3 protein comes from TCRdb applying MiXCR to the 5' RACE reads. The sample lists around 320,000 distinct CDR3 sequences; around 29% were seen once. Input material: blood. The source of these receptors is a woman aged 70-85 years in good health.

This clonotype was counted many times. The V and J genes are TRBV20-1 and TRBJ2-1, with 8 positions matching TRBD2. Per germline, CDR1 DFQATT and CDR2 SNEGSKA (reference sequence). The CDR3 has 14 residues. V lost 6 bases to trimming and J lost 4 bases; unmatched junction nucleotides: 8. This CDR3 reads CSALSGSGYNEQFF. CDR3 nucleotide sequence: TGCAGTGCCCTAAGCGGGAGTGGTTACAATGAGCAGTTCTTC.

Comments on this clonotype: One junction end does not reproduce the germline sequence, and a read error may be involved. J is TRBJ2-1 and V is TRBV24-1; TRBD2 aligns across 16 bases. Per the germline V gene, CDR1 is KGHDR and CDR2 is SFDVKD. This CDR3 comprises 18 residues. The CDR3, as DNA: TGTGCCACCAGTTTAGCCGGGACTAGCGGGAGGGGAAGCAATGAGCGGTTCTTC. Its protein is CATSLAGTSGRGSNERFF.

This clonotype was detected a few times. CDR3 DNA: TGTGCCAGCAGCCCCGAGCGGACAAAGAACACTGAAGCTTTCTTT. Encoded protein: CASSPERTKNTEAFF. The chain carries TRBV7-9 and TRBJ1-1; perhaps TRBD1 as D (5 bases). This CDR3 has 15 residues. The germline V and J ends were trimmed by 5 bases and 1 base, with 14 bases remaining between them. The germline gives CDR1 SEHNR, CDR2 FQNEAQ (reference sequence).

The gene calls are TRBV2 and TRBJ1-5; no reliable D call. CDR3 length: 13 amino acids. CDR1 and CDR2 from the germline V gene are SNHLY and FYNNEI. V lost 7 bases, J lost 0 bases, and 7 bases lay in between. The CDR3 protein is CASKAYSNQPQHF. The CDR3 DNA reads TGTGCCAGCAAGGCATATAGCAATCAGCCCCAGCATTTT. Looking up the rest from reference TRBV2 and TRBJ1-5 gives the full variable domain: EPEVTQTPSHQVTQMGQEVILRCVPISNHLYFYWYRQILGQKVEFLVSFYNNEISEKSEIFDDQFSVERPDGSNFTLKIRSTKLEDSAMYFCASKAYSNQPQHFGDGTRLSIL.

This clonotype has only a few counts. This chain joins TRBV4-1 and TRBJ2-5; 9 bases map to TRBD2. The junction had 5 bases not matched to a gene; V was cut back by 1 base and J by 5 bases. The CDR3 totals 15 residues. The germline V gene encodes CDR1 MGHRA and CDR2 YSYEKL. CDR3 DNA: TGCGCCAGCAGCCAAGGATCGCGGGAGGGTGAGACCCAGTACTTC. Translated: CASSQGSREGETQYF.

In this sample, this clonotype turned up a few times. The chain employs TRBV6-1 and TRBJ2-2, with 8 nucleotides matching TRBD2. V lost 1 base to trimming and J lost 4 bases; unmatched junction nucleotides: 5. The CDR3 sequence is 16 residues long. Per germline, CDR1 MNHNS and CDR2 SASEGT. The CDR3 loop is CASSEGVAGITGELFF. The DNA of the CDR3 is TGTGCCAGCAGTGAAGGAGTAGCGGGGATCACCGGGGAGCTGTTTTTT.

J is TRBJ2-1 and V is TRBV5-1; TRBD2 is a possible D gene (6 bases). The CDR3 loop spans 14 amino acids. Between the trimmed V and J ends, which lost 2 bases and 4 bases, there was a span of 10 bases. Germline CDR1 SGHRS, CDR2 YFSETQ. The CDR3 DNA is TGCGCCAGCAGCTTTACGGGAGCTTACAATGAGCAGTTCTTC. Encoded protein: CASSFTGAYNEQFF.

V gene TRBV28 combines with J gene TRBJ1-1; D gene ambiguous. This CDR3 has 13 residues. V was clipped by 2 bases and J by 1 base, with 5 bases between them. Germline lookup yields CDR1 MDHEN and CDR2 SYDVKM. The CDR3 DNA is TGTGCCAGCAGTTTAAAAGCGAACACTGAAGCTTTCTTT. Its protein is CASSLKANTEAFF.

J is TRBJ1-2 and V is TRBV15, with D unclear. Germline CDR1 and CDR2: LNHNV and YYDKDF (reference sequence). V dropped 0 bases and J dropped 7 bases, with 9 bases sitting between them. The CDR3 is made up of 13 amino acids. The CDR3: CATSRDNGGGYTF. CDR3 DNA sequence: TGTGCCACCAGCAGAGATAACGGTGGTGGCTACACCTTC.

The chain couples TRBV15 to TRBJ2-6; D not resolved. The CDR3 consists of 14 residues. Germline V gives CDR1 LNHNV, CDR2 YYDKDF (reference sequence). The V gene lost 4 bases and the J gene lost 0 bases, with 4 bases spanning the gap. CDR3 DNA sequence: TGTGCCACCAGCAAAGGCTCTGGGGCCAACGTCCTGACTTTC. Its protein is CATSKGSGANVLTF.

The rearrangement uses TRBV27 and TRBJ1-1, with D tentatively TRBD1 (6 bases). Germline lookup yields CDR1 MNHEY and CDR2 SMNVEV (reference sequence). CDR3 length equals 17 residues. Trimming left V 0 bases short and J 7 bases short, with 21 bases between. The CDR3 nucleotides are TGTGCCAGCAGTTTATCGAGTCTGGGAGGGGGAGTCGGTGAAGCTTTCTTT. Translated: CASSLSSLGGGVGEAFF.

Note on this clonotype: A read error may be the cause here, since a much bigger clone is one base away. This chain connects TRBV6-6 to TRBJ1-3, with D unclear. CDR1 is MNHNY and CDR2 is SVGAGI in the germline V gene (reference sequence). CDR3 length: 14 residues. CDR3 amino acids: CASSYLSSGNAIYF. The CDR3 DNA sequence: TGTGCCAGCAGTTACTTGAGCTCTGGAAACGCCATATATTTT.

At least ten counts were recorded for this clonotype. The chain uses TRBV7-8 and TRBJ2-7; 14 nucleotides line up with TRBD2. CDR1 SGHVS and CDR2 FQNEAQ come from the germline V gene. The CDR3 length is 19 residues. J lost 3 bases, V lost 0 bases, and 10 bases had no gene match. CDR3 nucleotide sequence: TGTGCCAGCAGCTTAGCGAAGAAGGGACTAGCGGGAGTTGTCTACGAGCAGTACTTC. Protein product: CASSLAKKGLAGVVYEQYF.

This clonotype was picked up many times. V is TRBV4-1 and J is TRBJ2-3; the match to TRBD2 covers 10 bases. This CDR3 is built from 19 residues. Unmatched junction bases numbered 9, after V lost 0 bases and J lost 0 bases. In germline, CDR1 is MGHRA, CDR2 YSYEKL. This CDR3 is CASSQDPSGSLRSTDTQYF. The CDR3 DNA reads TGCGCCAGCAGCCAAGATCCTAGCGGGAGTCTCCGTAGCACAGATACGCAGTATTTT.

This chain uses TRBV5-1 with TRBJ1-2, with 12 bases aligning to TRBD1. This CDR3 spans 17 amino acids. The junction had 15 bases not matched to a gene; V was cut back by 4 bases and J by 8 bases. Germline V gene lookup returns CDR1 SGHRS and CDR2 YFSETQ. Written as DNA, the CDR3 is TGCGCCAGCAGCCGGAGATCCCAGGGACAGGGGGCTGGCGGCTACACCTTC. Its protein product is CASSRRSQGQGAGGYTF.

The V call is TRBV10-3, the J call TRBJ2-5; no clear D gene. V was shortened by 3 bases and J by 2 bases, with 13 bases between the two germline ends. Germline V gene data show CDR1 as ENHRY and CDR2 as SYGVKD. The CDR3 covers 15 residues. The CDR3 DNA is TGTGCCATCAGTGAAGGAGCCGGTCTTCAAGAGACCCAGTACTTC. Translation: CAISEGAGLQETQYF.

This clonotype was detected only a few times. The chain employs TRBV29-1 and TRBJ2-7; 9 bases are shared with TRBD1. The V segment lost 5 bases and the J segment 3 bases; nucleotides outside the gene matches: 2. The CDR3 contains 12 residues. Germline CDR1 SQVTM, CDR2 ANQGSEA. In DNA form, the CDR3 reads TGCAGCGTTAGGGGACAGGGCTACGAGCAGTACTTC. It translates to CSVRGQGYEQYF.

This sequence joins TRBV20-1 and TRBJ2-1, with 16 bases fitting TRBD2. The CDR3 runs to 20 residues. Trimming removed 0 bases from V and 0 bases from J; junction bases left unmatched: 8. CDR1 and CDR2 (germline): DFQATT, SNEGSKA (reference sequence). The CDR3 reads CSARDPGLAGGRGSYNEQFF. CDR3 DNA sequence: TGCAGTGCTAGAGACCCGGGACTAGCGGGAGGGAGGGGCTCCTACAATGAGCAGTTCTTC.

The chain uses TRBV5-6 and TRBJ2-2; D is tentatively TRBD1 or TRBD2 (7 bases each). Germline CDR1 and CDR2: SGHDT and YYEEEE. Trimming shortened V by 4 bases and J by 9 bases, and 13 bases separated the two germline ends. The CDR3 has 13 amino acids. In DNA, the CDR3 is TGTGCCAGCAGCGGGGGAGGGGGCCGGGAGCTGTTTTTT. Translation: CASSGGGGRELFF.

The chain is built from TRBV20-1 and TRBJ2-7; TRBD2 matches 7 bases. The better agreement between TRBJ2-5 and the DNA end casts doubt on the J call. This CDR3 comprises 13 residues. Germline lookup yields CDR1 DFQATT and CDR2 SNEGSKA (reference sequence). The DNA for the CDR3 is TGCAGTGCCGGGCGGGAGAGGCTTGGGACCCAGTACTTC. Protein sequence: CSAGRERLGTQYF.

This rearrangement joins TRBV20-1 to TRBJ2-5; 8 bases map to TRBD2. The DNA end is more similar to TRBJ2-7, so the J call may be wrong. The CDR3 is 14 amino acids. Germline V gene lookup returns CDR1 DFQATT and CDR2 SNEGSKA (reference sequence). CDR3 region: CSARQREPPYEQYF. CDR3 in DNA: TGCAGTGCTCGGCAGCGGGAGCCTCCTTACGAGCAGTACTTC.